Listed below are T cell receptor beta chains from one sample, sequenced in a study of blood T cell repertoires in COVID-19. Some clones are missing from TCRdb's copy, which holds only in-frame ones; the method was immunoSEQ multiplex PCR. This table has 110,000 or so clones, around nine tenths appearing once. Source material: peripheral blood. The source of these receptors is a woman in her seventies who had recovered from COVID-19. Both conserved end residues are part of each CDR3. The order of the fields is CDR3 protein, CDR3 DNA, D gene, J gene, V gene, clone size. D genes are given only for firm matches. Clone size is not always given. Where it is, it says once, few, many or a class for expanded clones.

cdr3_aa: CASSQEGTGEGYTF
cdr3_nt: TGTGCCAGCAGCCAAGAAGGGACAGGGGAGGGCTACACCTTC
d_call: TRBD1
j_call: TRBJ1-2
v_call: TRBV3-1/TRBV3-2
clone_size: once

cdr3_aa: CASSSQGAAFMNTEAFF
cdr3_nt: TGTGCCAGCAGCTCCCAGGGTGCCGCGTTCATGAACACTGAAGCTTTCTTT
d_call: .
j_call: TRBJ1-1
v_call: TRBV7-6
clone_size: once

cdr3_aa: CASSYASISGVEQYF
cdr3_nt: TGTGCCAGCAGTTACGCGTCAATTTCGGGTGTCGAGCAGTACTTC
d_call: .
j_call: TRBJ2-7
v_call: TRBV6-2/TRBV6-3
clone_size: .

cdr3_aa: CASSAGQPQHF
cdr3_nt: TGTGCCAGCAGTGCCGGTCAGCCCCAGCATTTT
d_call: .
j_call: TRBJ1-5
v_call: TRBV28
clone_size: .

cdr3_aa: CASSLGGAPYEQYF
cdr3_nt: TGTGCCAGCAGTTTAGGGGGGGCGCCTTACGAGCAGTACTTC
d_call: .
j_call: TRBJ2-7
v_call: TRBV28
clone_size: few

cdr3_aa: CASSLGPGQGFYEQYF
cdr3_nt: TGTGCCAGCAGCTTAGGCCCGGGACAGGGGTTTTACGAGCAGTACTTC
d_call: TRBD1
j_call: TRBJ2-7
v_call: TRBV7-6
clone_size: .

cdr3_aa: CASSVGGGVYNSPLHF
cdr3_nt: TGTGCCAGCAGCGTAGGCGGGGGCGTTTATAATTCACCCCTCCACTTT
d_call: .
j_call: TRBJ1-6
v_call: TRBV9
clone_size: .

cdr3_aa: CASRSQESKNIQYF
cdr3_nt: TGTGCCAGCAGATCACAGGAGAGCAAAAACATTCAGTACTTC
d_call: .
j_call: TRBJ2-4
v_call: TRBV5-6
clone_size: .

cdr3_aa: CASSAGYNEQFF
cdr3_nt: TGTGCCAGCAGTGCCGGTTACAATGAGCAGTTCTTC
d_call: .
j_call: TRBJ2-1
v_call: TRBV6-6
clone_size: .

cdr3_aa: CAIRDPGQGLNTEAFF
cdr3_nt: TGTGCCATCAGAGATCCGGGACAGGGACTGAACACTGAAGCTTTCTTT
d_call: TRBD1
j_call: TRBJ1-1
v_call: TRBV10-3
clone_size: .

cdr3_aa: CAISEINSIRQGSYNEQFF
cdr3_nt: TGTGCCATCAGTGAGATAAATTCGATCCGACAGGGGTCCTACAATGAGCAGTTCTTC
d_call: TRBD1
j_call: TRBJ2-1
v_call: TRBV10-3
clone_size: once

cdr3_aa: CASSSRITNTGELFF
cdr3_nt: TGTGCCAGCAGTTCCCGTATTACGAACACCGGGGAGCTGTTTTTT
d_call: .
j_call: TRBJ2-2
v_call: TRBV27
clone_size: once

cdr3_aa: CASSPGLRNYGYTF
cdr3_nt: TGTGCCAGCAGTCCCGGACTTCGTAACTATGGCTACACCTTC
d_call: .
j_call: TRBJ1-2
v_call: TRBV6-2/TRBV6-3
clone_size: .

cdr3_aa: CASSLAQRGETQYF
cdr3_nt: TGTGCCAGCAGCTTAGCGCAGCGGGGGGAGACCCAGTACTTC
d_call: TRBD2
j_call: TRBJ2-5
v_call: TRBV7-7
clone_size: .

cdr3_aa: CASSLMVAANTGELFF
cdr3_nt: TGTGCCAGCAGCTTAATGGTAGCGGCGAACACCGGGGAGCTGTTTTTT
d_call: .
j_call: TRBJ2-2
v_call: TRBV7-3
clone_size: once

cdr3_aa: CASSPEAATEAFF
cdr3_nt: TGTGCCAGCAGTCCTGAGGCAGCCACTGAAGCTTTCTTT
d_call: .
j_call: TRBJ1-1
v_call: TRBV2
clone_size: .

cdr3_aa: CASSLVAGNTIYF
cdr3_nt: TGTGCCAGCAGTTTGGTGGCAGGAAACACCATATATTTT
d_call: .
j_call: TRBJ1-3
v_call: TRBV12-3/TRBV12-4
clone_size: .

cdr3_aa: CASSPTPGTSGGGVGNEQFF
cdr3_nt: TGCGCCAGCAGCCCTACCCCCGGGACTAGCGGGGGGGGCGTCGGGAATGAGCAGTTCTTC
d_call: TRBD2
j_call: TRBJ2-1
v_call: TRBV4-1
clone_size: few

cdr3_aa: CASSYLYGGNQPQHF
cdr3_nt: TGTGCCAGCAGCTATTTGTACGGCGGGAATCAGCCCCAGCATTTT
d_call: .
j_call: TRBJ1-5
v_call: TRBV7-2
clone_size: .

cdr3_aa: CASSTWTNLNQFF
cdr3_nt: TGTGCCAGCAGCACTTGGACTAACCTAAATCAGTTCTTC
d_call: .
j_call: TRBJ2-1
v_call: TRBV7-6
clone_size: .

cdr3_aa: CASSYMREGWNEQFF
cdr3_nt: TGTGCCAGTAGTTACATGCGGGAAGGGTGGAATGAGCAGTTCTTC
d_call: .
j_call: TRBJ2-1
v_call: TRBV19
clone_size: few

cdr3_aa: CASSPGQAFYGYTF
cdr3_nt: TGTGCCAGCAGCCCCGGACAGGCGTTCTATGGCTACACCTTC
d_call: TRBD1
j_call: TRBJ1-2
v_call: TRBV3-1/TRBV3-2
clone_size: .

cdr3_aa: CASSVASQGNTEAFF
cdr3_nt: TGTGCCAGCAGCGTAGCTTCGCAGGGAAACACTGAAGCTTTCTTT
d_call: .
j_call: TRBJ1-1
v_call: TRBV9
clone_size: .

cdr3_aa: CASSVRHRDTEAFF
cdr3_nt: TGTGCCAGTAGTGTAAGGCACAGGGACACTGAAGCTTTCTTT
d_call: .
j_call: TRBJ1-1
v_call: TRBV19
clone_size: .

cdr3_aa: CASSLGRGPASGANVLTF
cdr3_nt: TGTGCCAGCAGCTTAGGGCGGGGACCGGCCTCTGGGGCCAACGTCCTGACTTTC
d_call: .
j_call: TRBJ2-6
v_call: TRBV7-2
clone_size: .

cdr3_aa: CASSPPLFEKLFF
cdr3_nt: TGCGCCAGCAGCCCCCCCCTATTTGAAAAACTGTTTTTT
d_call: .
j_call: TRBJ1-4
v_call: TRBV4-1
clone_size: .

cdr3_aa: CASSSMNEQFF
cdr3_nt: TGTGCCAGCAGTTCCATGAATGAGCAGTTCTTC
d_call: .
j_call: TRBJ2-1
v_call: TRBV12-3/TRBV12-4
clone_size: .

cdr3_aa: CASGTPRGGSDNEQFF
cdr3_nt: TGTGCTAGTGGTACCCCGCGAGGGGGCTCTGACAATGAGCAGTTCTTC
d_call: TRBD1
j_call: TRBJ2-1
v_call: TRBV12-5
clone_size: .

cdr3_aa: CASRGQTRGDEQFF
cdr3_nt: TGTGCCAGCAGGGGACAGACCAGGGGCGATGAGCAGTTCTTC
d_call: TRBD1
j_call: TRBJ2-1
v_call: TRBV2
clone_size: .

cdr3_aa: CASGLVTGEQFF
cdr3_nt: TGTGCTAGTGGTTTGGTAACGGGTGAGCAGTTCTTC
d_call: .
j_call: TRBJ2-1
v_call: TRBV12-5
clone_size: .

cdr3_aa: CASSHRGTYLSNQPQHF
cdr3_nt: TGTGCCAGCAGCCACAGGGGGACATATCTTAGCAATCAGCCCCAGCATTTT
d_call: TRBD1
j_call: TRBJ1-5
v_call: TRBV28
clone_size: .

cdr3_aa: CALSEGTGGLPLYEQYF
cdr3_nt: TGTGCCTTATCGGAGGGGACAGGGGGCTTACCCCTCTACGAGCAGTACTTC
d_call: TRBD1
j_call: TRBJ2-7
v_call: TRBV30
clone_size: .

cdr3_aa: CASSQARRTSGNTGELFF
cdr3_nt: TGTGCCAGCAGCCAAGCCCGAAGGACTAGCGGGAACACCGGGGAGCTGTTTTTT
d_call: TRBD2
j_call: TRBJ2-2
v_call: TRBV3-1/TRBV3-2
clone_size: .

cdr3_aa: CASSRGQDQPQHF
cdr3_nt: TGTGCCAGCAGTAGAGGACAGGATCAGCCCCAGCATTTT
d_call: TRBD1
j_call: TRBJ1-5
v_call: TRBV6-6
clone_size: .

cdr3_aa: CATSTRTVGQPQHF
cdr3_nt: TGTGCCACCAGCACCCGGACAGTAGGTCAGCCCCAGCATTTT
d_call: .
j_call: TRBJ1-5
v_call: TRBV15
clone_size: .

cdr3_aa: CASSPLREQVAQYF
cdr3_nt: TGTGCCAGCAGCCCCCTTAGGGAGCAGGTGGCCCAGTACTTC
d_call: .
j_call: TRBJ2-5
v_call: TRBV7-2
clone_size: .

cdr3_aa: CASSLRPGAYEQYF
cdr3_nt: TGTGCCAGCAGCTTAAGGCCAGGGGCCTACGAGCAGTACTTC
d_call: .
j_call: TRBJ2-7
v_call: TRBV7-2
clone_size: .

cdr3_aa: CASSPGQSNEKLFF
cdr3_nt: TGCGCCAGCAGCCCGGGACAGTCTAATGAAAAACTGTTTTTT
d_call: TRBD1
j_call: TRBJ1-4
v_call: TRBV4-3
clone_size: .

cdr3_aa: CASSLGSGGPYNEQFF
cdr3_nt: TGTGCCAGCAGCTTAGGGAGCGGGGGCCCGTACAATGAGCAGTTCTTC
d_call: TRBD2
j_call: TRBJ2-1
v_call: TRBV7-9
clone_size: .

cdr3_aa: CASRMTGGPTYEQYF
cdr3_nt: TGTGCCAGTAGAATGACAGGGGGGCCTACCTACGAGCAGTACTTC
d_call: TRBD1
j_call: TRBJ2-7
v_call: TRBV19
clone_size: .

cdr3_aa: CASSPRTSGTYEQYF
cdr3_nt: TGTGCCAGCAGCCCTAGGACTAGCGGGACCTACGAGCAGTACTTC
d_call: TRBD2
j_call: TRBJ2-7
v_call: TRBV7-2
clone_size: .

cdr3_aa: CASMRVNTEAFF
cdr3_nt: TGTGCCAGCATGAGGGTGAACACTGAAGCTTTCTTT
d_call: .
j_call: TRBJ1-1
v_call: TRBV7-2
clone_size: .

cdr3_aa: CASRRAGGTYNEQFF
cdr3_nt: TGTGCCAGCAGGAGGGCGGGGGGGACTTACAATGAGCAGTTCTTC
d_call: TRBD2
j_call: TRBJ2-1
v_call: TRBV6-5
clone_size: .

cdr3_aa: CSVEWGGTEAFF
cdr3_nt: TGCAGCGTTGAATGGGGGGGCACTGAAGCTTTCTTT
d_call: .
j_call: TRBJ1-1
v_call: TRBV29-1
clone_size: once

cdr3_aa: CARNKTWTPRTDTQYF
cdr3_nt: TGTGCCAGAAACAAAACGTGGACTCCCCGCACAGATACGCAGTATTTT
d_call: .
j_call: TRBJ2-3
v_call: TRBV5-3
clone_size: .

cdr3_aa: CASLWGGLETQYF
cdr3_nt: TGTGCCAGCCTCTGGGGGGGCCTAGAGACCCAGTACTTC
d_call: .
j_call: TRBJ2-5
v_call: TRBV12-3/TRBV12-4
clone_size: .

cdr3_aa: CASTGQGGYEQYF
cdr3_nt: TGTGCCAGCACCGGACAGGGAGGGTACGAGCAGTACTTC
d_call: .
j_call: TRBJ2-7
v_call: TRBV5-6
clone_size: many

cdr3_aa: CSATGLETQYF
cdr3_nt: TGCAGTGCCACAGGGTTGGAGACCCAGTACTTC
d_call: .
j_call: TRBJ2-5
v_call: TRBV20-1
clone_size: .

cdr3_aa: CASSYRDSRSGNTIYF
cdr3_nt: TGTGCCAGCAGTTACCGGGACAGCCGCTCTGGAAACACCATATATTTT
d_call: TRBD1
j_call: TRBJ1-3
v_call: TRBV6-6
clone_size: .

cdr3_aa: CASSLHRRTGLAKNIQYF
cdr3_nt: TGTGCCAGCAGCCTACATCGCCGGACGGGATTAGCCAAAAACATTCAGTACTTC
d_call: .
j_call: TRBJ2-4
v_call: TRBV7-2
clone_size: once

cdr3_aa: CASSFLTREGGEQFF
cdr3_nt: TGCGCCAGCAGCTTCCTGACTAGGGAGGGCGGTGAGCAGTTCTTC
d_call: TRBD2
j_call: TRBJ2-1
v_call: TRBV5-1
clone_size: .

cdr3_aa: CATSSRTGARTGELFF
cdr3_nt: TGTGCCACCAGCTCCCGGACAGGGGCCCGTACCGGGGAGCTGTTTTTT
d_call: TRBD1
j_call: TRBJ2-2
v_call: TRBV15
clone_size: .

cdr3_aa: CASSLRTGGTEAFF
cdr3_nt: TGTGCCAGCAGCTTACGGACAGGGGGCACTGAAGCTTTCTTT
d_call: TRBD1
j_call: TRBJ1-1
v_call: TRBV7-2
clone_size: .

cdr3_aa: CASSLEGHRVNSPLHF
cdr3_nt: TGTGCCAGCAGCTTGGAGGGACATCGGGTTAATTCACCCCTCCACTTT
d_call: .
j_call: TRBJ1-6
v_call: TRBV5-8
clone_size: .

cdr3_aa: CAISETPGETQYF
cdr3_nt: TGTGCCATCAGTGAGACCCCCGGGGAGACCCAGTACTTC
d_call: .
j_call: TRBJ2-5
v_call: TRBV10-3
clone_size: .

cdr3_aa: CASSRGSDTQYF
cdr3_nt: TGTGCCAGCAGCCGGGGATCAGATACGCAGTATTTT
d_call: .
j_call: TRBJ2-3
v_call: TRBV7-9
clone_size: .